This TCR beta chain comes out of a study of control samples from healthy donors and cancer patients. Sequencing was performed with immunoSEQ multiplex PCR; in TCRdb, only in-frame clones are kept and a portion is missing. The sample has 100,000 to 150,000 clones, around 92% seen once. Germline values: CDR1 SGHNT, CDR2 YYREEE (reference sequence). The V gene lost 1 base and the J gene lost 5 bases, with 12 bases spanning the gap. The CDR3 covers 14 residues. The chain has TRBV5-4 and TRBJ1-1; D unresolved. The TCR sequence derives from a man older than 75 with head and neck cancer. The material sequenced was PBMCs. CDR3 DNA: TGTGCCAGCAGCTTGAAAAAGGCGGGGACTGAAGCTTTCTTT. Translated: CASSLKKAGTEAFF.